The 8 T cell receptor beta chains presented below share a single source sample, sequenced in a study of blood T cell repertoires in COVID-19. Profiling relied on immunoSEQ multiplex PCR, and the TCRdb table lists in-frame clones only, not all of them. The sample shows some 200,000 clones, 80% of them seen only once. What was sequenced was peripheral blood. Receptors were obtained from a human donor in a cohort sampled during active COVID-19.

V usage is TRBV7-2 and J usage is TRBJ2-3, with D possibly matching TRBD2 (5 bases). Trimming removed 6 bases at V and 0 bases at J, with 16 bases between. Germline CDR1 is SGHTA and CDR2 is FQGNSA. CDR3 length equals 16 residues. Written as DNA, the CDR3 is TGTGCCAGCAGTATTGGGCTAGCCCGAAGCACAGATACGCAGTATTTT. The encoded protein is CASSIGLARSTDTQYF.

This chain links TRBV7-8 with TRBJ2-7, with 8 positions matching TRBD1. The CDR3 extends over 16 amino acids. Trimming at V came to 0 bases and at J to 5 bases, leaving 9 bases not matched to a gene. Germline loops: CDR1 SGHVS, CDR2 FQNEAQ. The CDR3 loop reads CASSLAGDRPLNEQYF. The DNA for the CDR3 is TGTGCCAGCAGCTTAGCTGGGGACAGGCCCCTCAACGAGCAGTACTTC.

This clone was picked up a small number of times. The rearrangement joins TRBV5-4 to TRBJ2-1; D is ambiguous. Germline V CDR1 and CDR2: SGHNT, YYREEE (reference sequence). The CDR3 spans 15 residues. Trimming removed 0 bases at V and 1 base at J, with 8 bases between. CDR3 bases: TGTGCCAGCAGCTTGGATCGCGCATCCTACAATGAGCAGTTCTTC. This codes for CASSLDRASYNEQFF.

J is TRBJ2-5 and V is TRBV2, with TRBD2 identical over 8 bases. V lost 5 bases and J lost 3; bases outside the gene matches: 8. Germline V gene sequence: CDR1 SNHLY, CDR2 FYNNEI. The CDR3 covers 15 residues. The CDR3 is CASSIGGSGKETQYF. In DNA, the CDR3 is TGTGCCAGCAGTATCGGAGGTAGCGGGAAAGAGACCCAGTACTTC.

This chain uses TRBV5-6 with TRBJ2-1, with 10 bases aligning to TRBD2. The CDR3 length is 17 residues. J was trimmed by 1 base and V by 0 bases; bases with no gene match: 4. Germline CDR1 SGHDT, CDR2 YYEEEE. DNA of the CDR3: TGTGCCAGCAGCTTGGCAATACTAGCGGGATCCTACAATGAGCAGTTCTTC. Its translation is CASSLAILAGSYNEQFF.

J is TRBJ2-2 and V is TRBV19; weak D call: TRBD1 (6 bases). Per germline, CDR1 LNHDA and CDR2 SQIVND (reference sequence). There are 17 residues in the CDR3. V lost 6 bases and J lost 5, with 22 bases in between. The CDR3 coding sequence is TGTGCCAGTAGGGCCACTTACAGGGAGCCCGGGACCGGGGAGCTGTTTTTT. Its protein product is CASRATYREPGTGELFF.

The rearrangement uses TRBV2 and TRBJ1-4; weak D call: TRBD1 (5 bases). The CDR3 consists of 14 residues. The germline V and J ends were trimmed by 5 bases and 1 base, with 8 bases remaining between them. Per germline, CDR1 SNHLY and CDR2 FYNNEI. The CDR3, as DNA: TGTGCCAGCAGTACGGGGGTAACTAATGAAAAACTGTTTTTT. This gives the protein CASSTGVTNEKLFF.

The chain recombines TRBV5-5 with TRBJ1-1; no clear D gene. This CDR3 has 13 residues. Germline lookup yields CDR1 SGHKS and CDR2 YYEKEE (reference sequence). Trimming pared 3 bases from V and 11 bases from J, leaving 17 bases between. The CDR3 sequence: CASSSPGLLGAFF. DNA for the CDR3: TGTGCCAGCAGCTCCCCCGGACTGCTTGGCGCTTTCTTT.